This record looks at one T cell receptor beta chain sequence and its context. What it binds is not known. The sample comes from a study of T cell responses to AZD1222 COVID-19 vaccine. Study background: Second-dose timings of about 4 or about 12 weeks were pooled. Study results and caveats: Donor demographics were predominantly white British with a female majority; clonal diversity may be underestimated. Spike-specific TCR depth and breadth grew after two AZD1222 doses. Nearly half of spike-specific TCRs reportedly go after variant regions that carry no mutations.

The protocol was immunoSEQ multiplex PCR, while the TCRdb copy is restricted to in-frame clones and leaves out a portion. This table has 150,000 or so clones, more than 85% appearing once. The CDR3 totals 14 residues. Per the germline V gene, CDR1 is SGHTS and CDR2 is YDEGEE. The V segment lost 0 bases and the J segment 9 bases; nucleotides outside the gene matches: 8. The material sequenced was peripheral blood, taken on day 0 of AZD1222 vaccination. The TCR comes from an adult in good health. The rearrangement joins TRBV5-8 to TRBJ1-1, with 7 bases aligning to TRBD1. The CDR3 here is CASSLGGGERKAFF. CDR3 DNA sequence: TGTGCCAGCAGCTTGGGAGGGGGCGAAAGAAAAGCTTTCTTT. The entire variable domain, with the rest obtained from reference TRBV5-8 and TRBJ1-1, is as follows: EAGVTQSPTHLIKTRGQQATLRCSPISGHTSVYWYQQALGLGLQFLLWYDEGEERNRGNFPPRFSGRQFPNYSSELNVNALELEDSALYLCASSLGGGERKAFFGQGTRLTVV.